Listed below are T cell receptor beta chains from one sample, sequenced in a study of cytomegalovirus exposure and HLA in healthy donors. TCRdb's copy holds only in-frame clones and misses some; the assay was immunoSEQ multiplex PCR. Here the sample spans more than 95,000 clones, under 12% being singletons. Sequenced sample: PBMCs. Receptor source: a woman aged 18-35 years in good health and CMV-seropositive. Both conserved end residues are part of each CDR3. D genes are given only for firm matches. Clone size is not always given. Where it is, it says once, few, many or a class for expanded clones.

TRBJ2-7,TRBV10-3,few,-,TGTGCCATCAGTGGACTCCACCCGGGCGAGCAGTACTTC,CAISGLHPGEQYF
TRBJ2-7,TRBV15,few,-,TGTGCCACCAGCACCAGACGGGGTAACGAGCAGTACTTC,CATSTRRGNEQYF
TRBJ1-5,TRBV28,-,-,TGTGCCAGCAGTTTACGGGGTATCGAGCATTTT,CASSLRGIEHF
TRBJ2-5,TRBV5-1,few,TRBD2,TGCGCCAGCAGCTTGGCCCCTAGCGGGGGGGGGTCCGCCCAAGAGACCCAGTACTTC,CASSLAPSGGGSAQETQYF
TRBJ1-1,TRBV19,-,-,TGTGCCAGTAGTATTCGCGTATCCACTGAAGCTTTCTTT,CASSIRVSTEAFF
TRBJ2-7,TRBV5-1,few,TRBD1,TGCGCCAGCAGCTTGGAGGGGACAGGGGTTGGCGAGCAGTACTTC,CASSLEGTGVGEQYF
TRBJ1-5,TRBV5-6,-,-,TGTGCCAGCAGCTTGGGCGGGGTTAGAAACAATCAGCCCCAGCATTTT,CASSLGGVRNNQPQHF
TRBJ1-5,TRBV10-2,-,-,TGCGCCAGCAGATTTCCGGGACTTCGTGGCAATCAGCCCCAGCATTTT,CASRFPGLRGNQPQHF
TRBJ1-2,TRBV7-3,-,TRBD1,TGTGCCAGCAGCCCCGACAGGGGTACTCCGACTGGCTACACCTTC,CASSPDRGTPTGYTF
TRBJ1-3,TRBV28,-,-,TGTGCCAGCAGTTCCGGACAATCAATCCCCTTCATCTCTGGAAACACCATATATTTT,CASSSGQSIPFISGNTIYF
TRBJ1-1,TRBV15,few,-,TGTGCCACCAGCATAAGACAGAGACCGAACACTGAAGCTTTCTTT,CATSIRQRPNTEAFF
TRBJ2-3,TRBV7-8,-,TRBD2,TGTGCCAGCAGCTTACCGGGGACTAGCGGCCGCACAGATACGCAGTATTTT,CASSLPGTSGRTDTQYF
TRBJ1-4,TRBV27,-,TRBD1,TGTGCCAGCAGTTCCCGAATTAGACAGGGGGGAAATGAAAAACTGTTTTTT,CASSSRIRQGGNEKLFF
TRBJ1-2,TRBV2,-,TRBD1,TGTGCCAGCGGCCTGAATGCCGAGACAGGGGTTGACTATGGCTACACCTTC,CASGLNAETGVDYGYTF
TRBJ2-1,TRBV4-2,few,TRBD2,TGTGCCAGCAGCCAAGGGGGACTAGCGGGGAGCAATGAGCAGTTCTTC,CASSQGGLAGSNEQFF
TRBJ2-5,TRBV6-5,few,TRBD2,TGTGCCAGCAGTAGACTAGCGGGATATCAGGAGACCCAGTACTTC,CASSRLAGYQETQYF
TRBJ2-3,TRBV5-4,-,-,TGTGCCAGCAGCTTGATGTTGACTAGCACAGATACGCAGTATTTT,CASSLMLTSTDTQYF
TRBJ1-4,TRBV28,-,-,TGTGCCAGCAGCATCGGGGTGCGGCAGAATGAAAAACTGTTTTTT,CASSIGVRQNEKLFF
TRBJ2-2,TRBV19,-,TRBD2,TGTGCCAGTAGTTCGACTAGCGGGAGATTGAGCACCGGGGAGCTGTTTTTT,CASSSTSGRLSTGELFF
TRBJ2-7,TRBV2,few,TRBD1,TGTGCCAGCGACAGGGTAAGCTCCTACGAGCAGTACTTC,CASDRVSSYEQYF
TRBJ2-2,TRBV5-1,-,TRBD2,TGCGCCAGCAGCTTGACTAGCGTCTCACGTGGTACCGGGGAGCTGTTTTTT,CASSLTSVSRGTGELFF
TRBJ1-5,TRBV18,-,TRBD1,TGTGCCAGCTCACCTGGAGTGACAGGGAAAACCAATCAGCCCCAGCATTTT,CASSPGVTGKTNQPQHF
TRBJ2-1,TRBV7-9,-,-,TGTGCCAGCACGCCTAGCTCCTACAATGAGCAGTTCTTC,CASTPSSYNEQFF
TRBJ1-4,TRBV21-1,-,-,TGTGCCTACCCCGATGTCCCCCCCACAGGGTTTGACGAAAAACTGTTTTTT,CAYPDVPPTGFDEKLFF
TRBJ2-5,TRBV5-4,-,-,TGTGCCAGCAGCTTGTTTGGGCAGGTACTGTGGACCCAGTACTTC,CASSLFGQVLWTQYF
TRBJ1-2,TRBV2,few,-,TGTGCCAGCAGCTCCCAGGCCCGAACCACTAACTATGGCTACACCTTC,CASSSQARTTNYGYTF
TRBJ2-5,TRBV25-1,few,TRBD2,TGTGCCAGCCGCGTCGGACTAGCGGGAGAGACCCAGTACTTC,CASRVGLAGETQYF
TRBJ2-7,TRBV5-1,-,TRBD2,TGCGCCAGCAGCCCCCAGCTAGCGGCCACCTACGAGCAGTACTTC,CASSPQLAATYEQYF
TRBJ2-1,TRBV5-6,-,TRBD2,TGTGCCAGCAGCTTAGGAGCGGGAGTAACAAATGAGCAGTTCTTC,CASSLGAGVTNEQFF
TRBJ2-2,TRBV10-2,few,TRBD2,TGCGCCAGCAGTGTTGGACTAGCCGGGGAGCTGTTTTTT,CASSVGLAGELFF
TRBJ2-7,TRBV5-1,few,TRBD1,TGCGCCAGCAGCTTGGCCAAGACGGGACAGGGGTACGAGCAGTACTTC,CASSLAKTGQGYEQYF
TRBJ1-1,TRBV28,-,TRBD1,TGTGCCAGCAGTTCAGGACAGGGGTCTGAAGCTTTCTTT,CASSSGQGSEAFF
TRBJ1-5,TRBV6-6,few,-,TGTGCCAGCAGTGACCCCCCGGGACAAGATCAGCCCCAGCATTTT,CASSDPPGQDQPQHF
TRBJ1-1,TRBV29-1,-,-,TGCAGCGTTGTAGGTCAGGGCGGGATGAACACTGAAGCTTTCTTT,CSVVGQGGMNTEAFF
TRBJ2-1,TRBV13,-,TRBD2,TGTGCCAGCAGCTTAAATAGCGGGAGGGCCTTGTCCTACAATGAGCAGTTCTTC,CASSLNSGRALSYNEQFF
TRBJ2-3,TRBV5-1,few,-,TGCGCCAGCCGGTATATTGGGGGGGATACGCAGTATTTT,CASRYIGGDTQYF
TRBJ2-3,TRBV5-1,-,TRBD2,TGCGCCAGCAGCTGGACACCCCGACTAGCGGGGAGCACAGATACGCAGTATTTT,CASSWTPRLAGSTDTQYF
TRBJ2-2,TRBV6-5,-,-,TGTGCCAGCAGTTACAGTGTGGCAAACACCGGGGAGCTGTTTTTT,CASSYSVANTGELFF
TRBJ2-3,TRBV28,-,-,TGTGCCAGCAGTCTCTACACAGATACGCAGTATTTT,CASSLYTDTQYF
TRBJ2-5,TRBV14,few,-,TGTGCCAGCAGCCAAGTGGAGGAGGAGACCCAGTACTTC,CASSQVEEETQYF
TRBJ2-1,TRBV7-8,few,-,TGTGCCAGCAGGGCCCGGGACTCCTATTTCAGTGAGCAGTTCTTC,CASRARDSYFSEQFF
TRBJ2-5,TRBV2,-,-,TGTGCCAGCAGTGAGTCCTTGGACAGCCAAGAGACCCAGTACTTC,CASSESLDSQETQYF
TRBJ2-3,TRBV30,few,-,TGTGCCTGGAGTGTACGGGGAGCCACAGATACGCAGTATTTT,CAWSVRGATDTQYF
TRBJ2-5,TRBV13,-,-,TGTGCCAGCAGCGTCACCGGGACCTACTGGGGGGACCAAGAGACCCAGTACTTC,CASSVTGTYWGDQETQYF
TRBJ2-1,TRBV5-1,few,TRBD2,TGCGCCAGCAGCCCGGGGCTAGCGGGTACCAATGAGCAGTTCTTC,CASSPGLAGTNEQFF
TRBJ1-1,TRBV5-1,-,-,TGCGCCAGCAGCTTGACAGGGTCTACTGAAGCTTTCTTT,CASSLTGSTEAFF
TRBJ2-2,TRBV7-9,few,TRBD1,TGTGCCAGCAGCCCCAGGGACAGTTGGAACACCGGGGAGCTGTTTTTT,CASSPRDSWNTGELFF
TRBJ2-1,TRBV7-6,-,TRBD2,TGTGCCAGCAGACCTCTAGCGGGAGAGTATTATGAGCAGTTCTTC,CASRPLAGEYYEQFF
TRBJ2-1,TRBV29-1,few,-,TGCAGCGTTGAAGACTACTACAATGAGCAGTTCTTC,CSVEDYYNEQFF
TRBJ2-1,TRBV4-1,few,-,TGCGCCAGCAGCCAATCCAGGGGATACTCCTACAATGAGCAGTTCTTC,CASSQSRGYSYNEQFF
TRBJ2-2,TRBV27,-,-,TGTGCCAGCAGTACTTTGACAGGTTTGACGAACACCGGGGAGCTGTTTTTT,CASSTLTGLTNTGELFF
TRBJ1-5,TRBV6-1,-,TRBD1,TGTGCCAGCAGCTCGGGACAGGGGAGCAATCAGCCCCAGCATTTT,CASSSGQGSNQPQHF
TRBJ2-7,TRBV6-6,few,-,TGTGCCAGCCTTCCAGGGGTGGGTAGCGAGCAGTACTTC,CASLPGVGSEQYF
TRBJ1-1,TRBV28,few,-,TGTGCCAGCAGCCCAGGGCTGAGAACTGAAGCTTTCTTT,CASSPGLRTEAFF
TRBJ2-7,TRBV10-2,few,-,TGCGCCAGCAGTGAGATCGAGGGCTACTACGAGCAGTACTTC,CASSEIEGYYEQYF
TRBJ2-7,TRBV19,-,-,TGTGCCAGTAGTATTATCGGAGACTCCTACGAGCAGTACTTC,CASSIIGDSYEQYF
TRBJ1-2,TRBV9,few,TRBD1,TGTGCCAGCAGCGTCTCCACCGGGACAGGGGAGGACTATGGCTACACCTTC,CASSVSTGTGEDYGYTF
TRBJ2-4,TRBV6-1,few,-,TGTGCCAGCAGTGAATCGGGGGGCAGAAACATTCAGTACTTC,CASSESGGRNIQYF
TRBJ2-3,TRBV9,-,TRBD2,TGTGCCAGCAGCTATACCTTAACTAGCGCAACTAGCACAGATACGCAGTATTTT,CASSYTLTSATSTDTQYF